What follows describes a single T cell receptor beta chain. This clonotype was detected ten times or more. This receptor's antigen is unknown. No qualities accompany the bases; no much larger clone lies one base away. Unique molecular identifier barcodes were incorporated into the libraries and were used for clonotype quantification. Qiagen AllPrep DNA/RNA Micro kits were used to isolate total RNA, and an Agilent TapeStation was used to check RNA quality. TCR beta libraries were built by 5' RACE: cDNA synthesis followed by two PCR steps using TCR beta constant-region gene-specific primers. Sequencing of the TCR beta libraries was done on an Illumina MiSeq platform. Under the source paper's analysis protocol: MIGEC, MiXCR and VDJtools were used for read processing. Clonotype frequency was computed as the clonotype's share of unique molecular identifiers among all unique molecular identifiers in the sample. Any TRBV gene that IMGT lists as a pseudogene or open reading frame, and is therefore nonfunctional, such as TRBV1, TRBV12-1 and TRBV21, was left out. TCRdb trimmed the raw reads at Q25, called clones with MiXCR and kept productive beta chains. Merged by CDR3 protein, the rows form single entries marked with the most common genes and DNA. The V and J calls follow TCRdb's processing rather than the paper's. Counted in this sample were just over 20,000 distinct CDR3 sequences; over 2% of them appeared once. The ten top clones hold over 25% of the sample.

The entry originates in a study of beta chain bispecific antibodies for T cell cancers (dated by TCRdb to the early 2020s). Turning to the overall study: T cells from healthy donors were cocultured with T cell leukemia lines in the presence of bispecific antibodies, after which the depletion of each TRBV family was measured by TRBV sequencing of the surviving cells. Surface TRBV12 (TRBV12-3) was expressed on Jurkat cells, and surface TRBV5-5 was expressed on HPB-ALL cells.

What the authors observed across the whole study: Leukemia cell line cells were mixed with normal T cells in each sequenced sample, and most of the targeted TRBV signal was derived from the leukemia cells rather than from the normal T cells. Cross-reactivity of the anti-TRBV5-5 antibody with TRBV5-6 was attributed to high sequence similarity between the two genes.

Unmatched junction bases come to 3, with V trimmed by 3 bases and J by 1 base. The germline V gene (reference sequence) sets CDR1 to LNHNV and CDR2 to YYDKDF. The CDR3 runs 15 residues from the cysteine to the phenylalanine. Just the 45-base CDR3 DNA is kept, in frame starting at base 1. T cells were expanded from blood mononuclear cells with anti-CD3 antibody OKT3 or CD3/CD28 Dynabeads for 3 to 4 days. The expanded T cells were grown in RPMI 1640 containing roughly 10% fetal bovine serum, recombinant human IL-2 (about 100 IU/ml) and IL-7 (approximately 5 ng/ml). Cocultures combined roughly 5 x 10^4 normal T cells with roughly 5 x 10^4 target cells and bispecific antibody in approximately 100 ul, incubated 17 hours at 37°C. Each bispecific antibody consisted of two single-chain variable fragments expressed in a single-chain diabody format with a His tag. The effector T cells were obtained from healthy human donors, with peripheral blood mononuclear cells isolated from leukapheresis samples by Ficoll density gradient centrifugation.

What was sequenced was healthy donor T cells cultured with leukemia cells. This chain is built from TRBV15 and TRBJ2-5; TRBD2 lines up with 9 middle nucleotides. The clonotype comes from a human donor in good health. Some clones in this sample may be carry-over from other donors' samples. The DNA reads as follows: TGTGCCACCAGCAGGCTAGCGGGGCTCCAAGAGACCCAGTACTTC. Translated, this is CATSRLAGLQETQYF.